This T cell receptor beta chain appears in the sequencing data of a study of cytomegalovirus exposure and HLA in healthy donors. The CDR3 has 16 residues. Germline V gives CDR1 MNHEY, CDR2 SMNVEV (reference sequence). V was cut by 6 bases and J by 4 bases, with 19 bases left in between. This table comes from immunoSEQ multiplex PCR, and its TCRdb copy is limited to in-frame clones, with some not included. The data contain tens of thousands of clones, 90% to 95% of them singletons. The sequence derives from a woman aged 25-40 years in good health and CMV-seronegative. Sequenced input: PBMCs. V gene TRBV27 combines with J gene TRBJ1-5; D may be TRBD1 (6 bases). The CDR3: CASSPGWGQGNQPQHF. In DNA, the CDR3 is TGTGCCAGCAGCCCCGGGTGGGGGCAGGGAAATCAGCCCCAGCATTTT.